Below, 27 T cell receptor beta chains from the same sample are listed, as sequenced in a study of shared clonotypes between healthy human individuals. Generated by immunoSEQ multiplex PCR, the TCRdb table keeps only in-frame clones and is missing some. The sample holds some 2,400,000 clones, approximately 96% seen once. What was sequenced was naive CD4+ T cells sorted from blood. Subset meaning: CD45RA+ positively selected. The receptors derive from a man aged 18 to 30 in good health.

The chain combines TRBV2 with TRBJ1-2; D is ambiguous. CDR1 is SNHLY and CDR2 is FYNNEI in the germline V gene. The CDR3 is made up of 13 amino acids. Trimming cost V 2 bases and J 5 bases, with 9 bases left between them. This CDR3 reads CASSELVGYGYTF. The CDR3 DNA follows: TGTGCCAGCAGTGAACTGGTCGGTTATGGCTACACCTTC.

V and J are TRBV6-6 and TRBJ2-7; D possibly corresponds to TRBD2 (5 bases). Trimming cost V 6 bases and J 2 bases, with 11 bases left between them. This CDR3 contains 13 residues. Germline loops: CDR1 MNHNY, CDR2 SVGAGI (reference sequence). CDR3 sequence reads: CASSGLLPYEQYF. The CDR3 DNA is TGTGCCAGCAGCGGACTCCTACCCTACGAGCAGTACTTC.

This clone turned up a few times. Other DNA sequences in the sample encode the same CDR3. CDR3 sequence: CASSPGQGNTEAFF. The CDR3 bases are TGCGCCAGCAGCCCGGGACAGGGAAACACTGAAGCTTTCTTT. The chain couples TRBV5-1 to TRBJ1-1, with 9 positions matching TRBD1. Germline trimming cut 4 bases from V and 2 bases from J; bases unmatched to any gene: 3. Germline V gene lookup returns CDR1 SGHRS and CDR2 YFSETQ. This CDR3 has 14 residues.

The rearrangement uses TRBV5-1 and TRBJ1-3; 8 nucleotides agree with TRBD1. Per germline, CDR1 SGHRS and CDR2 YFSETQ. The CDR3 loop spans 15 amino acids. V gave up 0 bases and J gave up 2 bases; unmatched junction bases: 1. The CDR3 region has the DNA TGCGCCAGCAGCTTGGGGACAGGGACTGGAAACACCATATATTTT. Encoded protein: CASSLGTGTGNTIYF.

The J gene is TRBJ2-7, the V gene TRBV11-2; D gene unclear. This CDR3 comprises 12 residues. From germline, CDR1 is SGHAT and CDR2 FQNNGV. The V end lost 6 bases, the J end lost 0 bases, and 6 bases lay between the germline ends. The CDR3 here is CASSHSSYEQYF. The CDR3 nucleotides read TGTGCCAGCAGTCACAGCTCCTACGAGCAGTACTTC.

In nucleotides, the CDR3 is TGTGCCAGCAGTTACACTGCGGGCTCCAAGAATGAAAAACTGTTTTTT. It is translated as CASSYTAGSKNEKLFF. The V call is TRBV6-5, the J call TRBJ1-4; D is uncertain. The ends were cut back, 2 bases at V and 5 bases at J, with 15 bases in the middle. The germline gives CDR1 MNHEY, CDR2 SVGAGI. The CDR3 consists of 16 residues.

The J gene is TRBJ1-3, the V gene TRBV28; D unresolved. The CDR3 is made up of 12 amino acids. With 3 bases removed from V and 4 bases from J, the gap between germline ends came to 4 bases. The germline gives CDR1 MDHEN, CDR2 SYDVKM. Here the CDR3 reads CASSFWGNTIYF. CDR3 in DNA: TGTGCCAGCAGTTTTTGGGGAAACACCATATATTTT.

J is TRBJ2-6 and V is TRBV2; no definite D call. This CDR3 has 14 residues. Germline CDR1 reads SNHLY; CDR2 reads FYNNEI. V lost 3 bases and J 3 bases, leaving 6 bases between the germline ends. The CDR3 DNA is TGTGCCAGCAGTGAGGGTATTGGGGCCAACGTCCTGACTTTC. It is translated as CASSEGIGANVLTF.

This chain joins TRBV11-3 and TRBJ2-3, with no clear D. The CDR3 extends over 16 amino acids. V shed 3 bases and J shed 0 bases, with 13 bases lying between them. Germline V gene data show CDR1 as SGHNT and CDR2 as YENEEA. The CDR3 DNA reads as TGTGCCAGCAGCTTGAGGACCGTCGGGAGCACAGATACGCAGTATTTT. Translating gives CASSLRTVGSTDTQYF.

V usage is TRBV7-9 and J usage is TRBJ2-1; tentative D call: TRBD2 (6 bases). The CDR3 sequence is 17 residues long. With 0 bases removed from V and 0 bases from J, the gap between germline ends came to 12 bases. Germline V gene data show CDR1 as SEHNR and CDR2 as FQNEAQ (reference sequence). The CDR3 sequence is CASSLARLGGSYNEQFF. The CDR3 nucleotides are TGTGCCAGCAGCTTAGCCCGATTGGGGGGCTCCTACAATGAGCAGTTCTTC.

CDR3 residues: CASSPSGGALETQYF. The CDR3 region has the DNA TGCGCCAGCAGCCCGAGCGGGGGGGCCCTAGAGACCCAGTACTTC. V is TRBV5-1 and J is TRBJ2-5, with 10 positions matching TRBD2. This CDR3 contains 15 residues. The junction had 7 bases not matched to a gene; V was cut back by 4 bases and J by 4 bases. Germline V lookup: CDR1 SGHRS, CDR2 YFSETQ.

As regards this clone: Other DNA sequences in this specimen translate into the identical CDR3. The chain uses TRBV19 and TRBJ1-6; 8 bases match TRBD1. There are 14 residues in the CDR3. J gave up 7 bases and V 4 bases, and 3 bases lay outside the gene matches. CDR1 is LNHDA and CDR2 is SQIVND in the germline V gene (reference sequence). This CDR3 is CASSSTGGNSPLHF. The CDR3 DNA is TGTGCCAGTAGTAGTACAGGGGGAAATTCACCCCTCCACTTT. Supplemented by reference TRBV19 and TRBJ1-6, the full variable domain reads DGGITQSPKYLFRKEGQNVTLSCEQNLNHDAMYWYRQDPGQGLRLIYYSQIVNDFQKGDIAEGYSVSREKKESFPLTVTSAQKNPTAFYLCASSSTGGNSPLHFGNGTRLTVT.

CDR3: CASSLDRVAGYTF. The CDR3 nucleotides are TGTGCCAGCAGCCTTGACAGGGTAGCTGGCTACACCTTC. V usage is TRBV7-2 and J usage is TRBJ1-2; 7 nucleotides align to TRBD1. The CDR3 covers 13 residues. J gave up 7 bases and V 5 bases, and 7 bases lay outside the gene matches. CDR1 is SGHTA and CDR2 is FQGNSA in the germline V gene.

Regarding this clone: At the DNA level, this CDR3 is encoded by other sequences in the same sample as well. The CDR3 protein is CASSLDRDGSPLHF. The CDR3 DNA is TGTGCCAGCAGCTTGGACAGGGATGGTTCACCCCTCCACTTT. The V call is TRBV5-4, the J call TRBJ1-6; maybe TRBD1 (6 bases). The CDR3 extends over 14 amino acids. The germline V and J ends were trimmed by 0 bases and 9 bases, with 10 bases remaining between them. Germline CDR1 is SGHNT and CDR2 is YYREEE (reference sequence).

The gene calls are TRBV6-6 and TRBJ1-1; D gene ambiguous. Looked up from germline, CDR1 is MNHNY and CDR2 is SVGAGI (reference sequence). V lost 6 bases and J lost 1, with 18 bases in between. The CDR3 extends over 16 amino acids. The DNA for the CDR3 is TGTGCCAGCAGCCCCCTCCCGTCAGAATCGAACACTGAAGCTTTCTTT. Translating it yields CASSPLPSESNTEAFF.

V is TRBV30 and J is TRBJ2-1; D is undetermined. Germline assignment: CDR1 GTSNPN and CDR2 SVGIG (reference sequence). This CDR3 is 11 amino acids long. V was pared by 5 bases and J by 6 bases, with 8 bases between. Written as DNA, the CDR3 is TGTGCCTGGGAACAGAGCAATGAGCAGTTCTTC. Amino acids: CAWEQSNEQFF.

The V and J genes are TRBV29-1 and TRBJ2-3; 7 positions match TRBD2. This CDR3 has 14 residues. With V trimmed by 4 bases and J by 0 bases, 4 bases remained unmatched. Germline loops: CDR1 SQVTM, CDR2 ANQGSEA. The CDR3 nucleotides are TGCAGCGTTGGGCGACTAGCTAGCACAGATACGCAGTATTTT. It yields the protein CSVGRLASTDTQYF.

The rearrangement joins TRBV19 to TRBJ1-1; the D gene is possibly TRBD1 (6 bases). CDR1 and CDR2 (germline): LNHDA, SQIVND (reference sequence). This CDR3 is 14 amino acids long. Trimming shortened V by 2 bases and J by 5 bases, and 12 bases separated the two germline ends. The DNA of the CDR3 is TGTGCCAGTAGTATACGGGGGGCGCGGACTGAAGCTTTCTTT. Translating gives CASSIRGARTEAFF. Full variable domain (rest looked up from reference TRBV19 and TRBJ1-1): DGGITQSPKYLFRKEGQNVTLSCEQNLNHDAMYWYRQDPGQGLRLIYYSQIVNDFQKGDIAEGYSVSREKKESFPLTVTSAQKNPTAFYLCASSIRGARTEAFFGQGTRLTVV.

CDR3 loop: CASSDGAGANVLTF. CDR3 in DNA: TGTGCCAGCAGTGACGGGGCTGGGGCCAACGTCCTGACTTTC. The rearrangement uses TRBV6-4 and TRBJ2-6; no firm D call. Germline CDR1 is MRHNA and CDR2 is SNTAGT. The CDR3 has 14 residues. V lost 2 bases, J lost 2 bases, and 4 bases lay in between.

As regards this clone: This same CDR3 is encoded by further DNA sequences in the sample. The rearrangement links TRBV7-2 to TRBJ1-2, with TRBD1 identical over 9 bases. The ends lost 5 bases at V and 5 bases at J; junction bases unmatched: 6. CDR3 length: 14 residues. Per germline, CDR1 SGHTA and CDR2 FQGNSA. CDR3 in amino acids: CASSPPGQGYGYTF. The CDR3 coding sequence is TGTGCCAGCAGCCCTCCGGGACAGGGATATGGCTACACCTTC.

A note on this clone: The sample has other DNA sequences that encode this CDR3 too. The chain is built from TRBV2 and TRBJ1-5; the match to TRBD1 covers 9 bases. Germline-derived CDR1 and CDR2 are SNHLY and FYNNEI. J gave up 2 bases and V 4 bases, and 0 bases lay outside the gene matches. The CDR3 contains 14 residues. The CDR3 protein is CASSGDRGNQPQHF. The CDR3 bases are TGTGCCAGCAGTGGGGACAGGGGCAATCAGCCCCAGCATTTT.

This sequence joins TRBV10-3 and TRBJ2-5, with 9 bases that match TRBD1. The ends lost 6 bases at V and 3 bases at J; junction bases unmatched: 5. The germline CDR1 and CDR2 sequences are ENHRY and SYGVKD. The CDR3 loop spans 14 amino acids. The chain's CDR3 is CAIREGQGEETQYF. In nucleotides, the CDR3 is TGTGCCATCAGAGAGGGACAGGGAGAAGAGACCCAGTACTTC.

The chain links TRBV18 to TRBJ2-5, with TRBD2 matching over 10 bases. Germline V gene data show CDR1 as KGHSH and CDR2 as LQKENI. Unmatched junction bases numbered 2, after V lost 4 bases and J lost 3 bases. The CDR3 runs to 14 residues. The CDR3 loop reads CASSLTSGEETQYF. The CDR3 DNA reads TGTGCCAGCTCACTTACTAGCGGGGAAGAGACCCAGTACTTC.

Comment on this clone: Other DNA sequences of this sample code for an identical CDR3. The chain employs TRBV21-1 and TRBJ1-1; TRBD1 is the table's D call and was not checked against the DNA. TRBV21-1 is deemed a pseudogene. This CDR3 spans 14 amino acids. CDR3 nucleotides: TGTGCCAGCAGCAAAGGGGGGCTGAACACTGAAGCTTTCTTT. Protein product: CASSKGGLNTEAFF.

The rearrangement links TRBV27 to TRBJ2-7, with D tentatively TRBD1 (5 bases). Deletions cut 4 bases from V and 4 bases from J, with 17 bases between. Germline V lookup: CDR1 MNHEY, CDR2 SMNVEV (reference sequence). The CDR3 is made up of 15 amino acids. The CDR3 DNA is TGTGCCAGCAGTTCTTCAGGGCCCCCCGATTACGAGCAGTACTTC. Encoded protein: CASSSSGPPDYEQYF.

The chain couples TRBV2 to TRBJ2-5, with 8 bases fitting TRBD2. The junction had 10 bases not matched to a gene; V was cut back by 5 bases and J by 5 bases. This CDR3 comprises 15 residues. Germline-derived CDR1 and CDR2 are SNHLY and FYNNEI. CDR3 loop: CASSPSGSRGETQYF. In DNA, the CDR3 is TGTGCCAGCAGTCCCAGCGGGAGTCGGGGGGAGACCCAGTACTTC.

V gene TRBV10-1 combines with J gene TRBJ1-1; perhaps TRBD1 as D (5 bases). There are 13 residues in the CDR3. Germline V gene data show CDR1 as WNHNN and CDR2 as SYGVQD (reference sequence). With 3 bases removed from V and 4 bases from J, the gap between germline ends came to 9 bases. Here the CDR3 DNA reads TGCGCCAGCAGTGACAGGGACTCCACTGAAGCTTTCTTT. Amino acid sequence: CASSDRDSTEAFF.